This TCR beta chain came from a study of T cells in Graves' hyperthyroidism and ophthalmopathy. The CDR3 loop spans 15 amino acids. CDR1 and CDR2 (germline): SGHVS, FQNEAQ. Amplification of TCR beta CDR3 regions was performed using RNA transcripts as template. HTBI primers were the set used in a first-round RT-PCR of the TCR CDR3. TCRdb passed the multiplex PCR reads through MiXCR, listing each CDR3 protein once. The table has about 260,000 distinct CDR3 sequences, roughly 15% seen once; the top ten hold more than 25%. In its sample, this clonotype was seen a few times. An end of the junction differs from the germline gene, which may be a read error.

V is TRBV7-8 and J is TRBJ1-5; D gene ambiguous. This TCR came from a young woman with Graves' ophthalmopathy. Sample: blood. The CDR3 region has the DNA TGTGTCAGCAGCCCGACACCGAATAGCAATCAGCCCCAGCATTTT. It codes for CVSSPTPNSNQPQHF.